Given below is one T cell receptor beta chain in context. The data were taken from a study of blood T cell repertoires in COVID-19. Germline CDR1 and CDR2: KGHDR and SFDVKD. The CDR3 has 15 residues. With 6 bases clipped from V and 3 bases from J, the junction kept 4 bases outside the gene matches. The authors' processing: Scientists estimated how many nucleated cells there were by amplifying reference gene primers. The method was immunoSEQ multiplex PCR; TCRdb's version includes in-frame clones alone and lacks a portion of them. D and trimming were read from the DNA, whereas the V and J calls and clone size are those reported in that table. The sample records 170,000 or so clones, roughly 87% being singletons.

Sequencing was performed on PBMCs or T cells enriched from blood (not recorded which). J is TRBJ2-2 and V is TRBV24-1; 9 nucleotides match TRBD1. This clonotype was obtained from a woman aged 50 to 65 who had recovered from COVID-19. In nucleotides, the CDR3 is TGTGCCACCAGTACCCGGGACAGGGACACCGGGGAGCTGTTTTTT. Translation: CATSTRDRDTGELFF.